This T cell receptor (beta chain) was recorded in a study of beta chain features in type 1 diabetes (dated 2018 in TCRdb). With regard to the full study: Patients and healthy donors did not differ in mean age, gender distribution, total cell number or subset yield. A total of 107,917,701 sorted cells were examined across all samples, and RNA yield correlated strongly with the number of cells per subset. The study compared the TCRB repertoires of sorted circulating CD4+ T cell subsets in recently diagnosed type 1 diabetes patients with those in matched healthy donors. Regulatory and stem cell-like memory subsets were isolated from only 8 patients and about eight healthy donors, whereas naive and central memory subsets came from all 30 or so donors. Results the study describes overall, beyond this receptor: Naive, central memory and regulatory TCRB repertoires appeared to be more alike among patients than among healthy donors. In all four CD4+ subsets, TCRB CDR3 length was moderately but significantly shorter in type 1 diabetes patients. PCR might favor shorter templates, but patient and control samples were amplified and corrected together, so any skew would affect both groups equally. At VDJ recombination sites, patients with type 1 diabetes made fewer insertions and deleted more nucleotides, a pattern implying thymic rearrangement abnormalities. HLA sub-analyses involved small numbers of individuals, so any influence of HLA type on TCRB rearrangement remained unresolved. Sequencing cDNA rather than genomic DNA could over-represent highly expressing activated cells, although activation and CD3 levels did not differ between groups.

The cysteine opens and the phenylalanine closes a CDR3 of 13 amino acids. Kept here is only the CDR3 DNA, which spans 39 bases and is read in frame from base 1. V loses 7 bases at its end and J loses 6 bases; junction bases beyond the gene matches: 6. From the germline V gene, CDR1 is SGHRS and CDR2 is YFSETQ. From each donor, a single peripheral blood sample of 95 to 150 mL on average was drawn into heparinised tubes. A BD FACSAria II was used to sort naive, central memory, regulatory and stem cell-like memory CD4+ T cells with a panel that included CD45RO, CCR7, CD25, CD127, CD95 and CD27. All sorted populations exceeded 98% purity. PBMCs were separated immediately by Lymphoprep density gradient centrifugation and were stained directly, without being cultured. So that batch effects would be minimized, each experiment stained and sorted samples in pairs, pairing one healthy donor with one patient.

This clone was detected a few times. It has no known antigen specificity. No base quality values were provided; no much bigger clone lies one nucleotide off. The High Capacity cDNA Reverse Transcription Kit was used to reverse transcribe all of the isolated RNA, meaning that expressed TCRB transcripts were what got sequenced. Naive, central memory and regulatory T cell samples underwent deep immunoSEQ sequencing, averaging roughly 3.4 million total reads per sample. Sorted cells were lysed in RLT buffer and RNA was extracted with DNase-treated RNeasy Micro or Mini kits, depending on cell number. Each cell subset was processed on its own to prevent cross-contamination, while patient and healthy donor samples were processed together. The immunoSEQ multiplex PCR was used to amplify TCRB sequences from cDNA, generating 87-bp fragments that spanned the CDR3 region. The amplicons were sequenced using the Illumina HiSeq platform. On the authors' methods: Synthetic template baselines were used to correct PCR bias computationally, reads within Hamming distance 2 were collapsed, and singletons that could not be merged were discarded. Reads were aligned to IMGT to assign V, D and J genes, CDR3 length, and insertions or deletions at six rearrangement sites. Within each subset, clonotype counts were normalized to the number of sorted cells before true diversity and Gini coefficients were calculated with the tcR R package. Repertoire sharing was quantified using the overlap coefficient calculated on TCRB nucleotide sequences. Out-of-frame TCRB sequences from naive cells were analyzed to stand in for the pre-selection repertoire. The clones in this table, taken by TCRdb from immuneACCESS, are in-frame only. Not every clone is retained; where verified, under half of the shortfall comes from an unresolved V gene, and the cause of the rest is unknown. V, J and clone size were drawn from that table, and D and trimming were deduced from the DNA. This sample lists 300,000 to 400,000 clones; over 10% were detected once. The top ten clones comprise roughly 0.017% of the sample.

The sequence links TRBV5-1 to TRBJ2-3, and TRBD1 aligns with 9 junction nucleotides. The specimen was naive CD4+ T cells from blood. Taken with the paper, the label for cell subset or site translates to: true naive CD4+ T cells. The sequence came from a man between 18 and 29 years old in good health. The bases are TGCGCCAGCCGGACAGGGGCTGACGATACGCAGTATTTT. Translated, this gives CASRTGADDTQYF.